This is a list of T cell receptor beta chains from one sample in a study of cytomegalovirus exposure and HLA in healthy donors. Profiled with immunoSEQ multiplex PCR; TCRdb holds only in-frame clones, not every one. This sample has fewer than 200,000 clones, with roughly 80% found just once. Sequences were obtained from PBMCs. Source of these receptors: a young woman in good health and CMV-seropositive. The conserved cysteine and the conserved F or W are not part of the CDR3 here. Fields, in order: CDR3 length, clone size, V gene, J gene, CDR3 protein. Not every row has a clone size; where given, it reads once, few, many or a size class.

cdr3_length: 13; clone_size: NA; v_call: TRBV4-1; j_call: TRBJ2-7; cdr3_aa: ASSPIFQGSYEQY
cdr3_length: 11; clone_size: few; v_call: TRBV19; j_call: TRBJ1-6; cdr3_aa: ASRGEGTSPLH
cdr3_length: 11; clone_size: NA; v_call: TRBV11-2; j_call: TRBJ2-2; cdr3_aa: ASRGQATGELF
cdr3_length: 13; clone_size: NA; v_call: TRBV2; j_call: TRBJ2-1; cdr3_aa: ASSPGGLAGNEQF
cdr3_length: 13; clone_size: NA; v_call: TRBV15; j_call: TRBJ1-3; cdr3_aa: ATSTYSGHKNTIY
cdr3_length: 12; clone_size: NA; v_call: TRBV5-1; j_call: TRBJ1-6; cdr3_aa: ASSQSAGGSPLH
cdr3_length: 14; clone_size: NA; v_call: TRBV16; j_call: TRBJ2-7; cdr3_aa: ASSQSNGAHGGEQY
cdr3_length: 11; clone_size: NA; v_call: TRBV6-6; j_call: TRBJ2-7; cdr3_aa: ASGDRGTYEQY
cdr3_length: 11; clone_size: NA; v_call: TRBV5-1; j_call: TRBJ2-1; cdr3_aa: ASSLEARTHWF
cdr3_length: 13; clone_size: once; v_call: TRBV4-3; j_call: TRBJ2-1; cdr3_aa: ASSQEGQGANEQF
cdr3_length: 12; clone_size: NA; v_call: TRBV5-8; j_call: TRBJ2-4; cdr3_aa: ASSDSGGGNIQY
cdr3_length: 14; clone_size: NA; v_call: TRBV6-1; j_call: TRBJ1-5; cdr3_aa: ASSEAREVRGQPQH
cdr3_length: 10; clone_size: NA; v_call: TRBV27; j_call: TRBJ2-7; cdr3_aa: ASSTGGNEQY
cdr3_length: 14; clone_size: once; v_call: TRBV18; j_call: TRBJ1-5; cdr3_aa: ASSLIMGPGVKPQH
cdr3_length: 13; clone_size: NA; v_call: TRBV7-2; j_call: TRBJ2-7; cdr3_aa: ASSLSLTSPYEQY
cdr3_length: 11; clone_size: NA; v_call: TRBV19; j_call: TRBJ1-5; cdr3_aa: ASSSDSDQPQH
cdr3_length: 11; clone_size: NA; v_call: TRBV7-3; j_call: TRBJ2-1; cdr3_aa: ASSSPGGSEQF
cdr3_length: 14; clone_size: NA; v_call: TRBV9; j_call: TRBJ2-7; cdr3_aa: ASSVVGGARLYEQY
cdr3_length: 13; clone_size: NA; v_call: TRBV9; j_call: TRBJ1-2; cdr3_aa: ASSVATVPNYGYT
cdr3_length: 14; clone_size: NA; v_call: TRBV5-6; j_call: TRBJ1-4; cdr3_aa: ASSPRGGGWDEKLF
cdr3_length: 13; clone_size: NA; v_call: TRBV2; j_call: TRBJ1-2; cdr3_aa: ASSGGRGPGEGYT
cdr3_length: 14; clone_size: few; v_call: TRBV5-6; j_call: TRBJ2-7; cdr3_aa: ASSLTQRGTTYEQY
cdr3_length: 11; clone_size: NA; v_call: TRBV2; j_call: TRBJ1-1; cdr3_aa: ASKLGQNTEAF
cdr3_length: 14; clone_size: NA; v_call: TRBV6-1; j_call: TRBJ1-1; cdr3_aa: ASSARAGTGSSEAF
cdr3_length: 11; clone_size: few; v_call: TRBV10-1; j_call: TRBJ1-4; cdr3_aa: ASSVGGNEKLF
cdr3_length: 13; clone_size: NA; v_call: TRBV27; j_call: TRBJ2-7; cdr3_aa: ASSPTRQGIYEQY
cdr3_length: 13; clone_size: NA; v_call: TRBV5-1; j_call: TRBJ1-4; cdr3_aa: ASSPQGATNEKLF
cdr3_length: 12; clone_size: NA; v_call: TRBV18; j_call: TRBJ2-7; cdr3_aa: ASSPVDTFYEQY
cdr3_length: 12; clone_size: NA; v_call: TRBV6-5; j_call: TRBJ2-2; cdr3_aa: ASSYGTSTGELF
cdr3_length: 12; clone_size: once; v_call: TRBV5-6; j_call: TRBJ1-5; cdr3_aa: ASSLGTGNQPQH
cdr3_length: 10; clone_size: NA; v_call: TRBV6-5; j_call: TRBJ2-7; cdr3_aa: ASTTASDEQY
cdr3_length: 11; clone_size: NA; v_call: TRBV6-1; j_call: TRBJ1-5; cdr3_aa: ASSGSLLQPQH
cdr3_length: 13; clone_size: once; v_call: TRBV2; j_call: TRBJ2-3; cdr3_aa: ASTETSGGVDTQY
cdr3_length: 11; clone_size: NA; v_call: TRBV6-1; j_call: TRBJ2-2; cdr3_aa: ASIGLNTGELF
cdr3_length: 13; clone_size: NA; v_call: TRBV4-2; j_call: TRBJ2-2; cdr3_aa: ASSQEFRGTGELF
cdr3_length: 12; clone_size: NA; v_call: TRBV2; j_call: TRBJ2-4; cdr3_aa: ASRTREAKNIQY
cdr3_length: 12; clone_size: NA; v_call: TRBV6-1; j_call: TRBJ2-3; cdr3_aa: ASTERGATDTQY
cdr3_length: 12; clone_size: NA; v_call: TRBV5-3; j_call: TRBJ2-5; cdr3_aa: ARSIRGRQETQY